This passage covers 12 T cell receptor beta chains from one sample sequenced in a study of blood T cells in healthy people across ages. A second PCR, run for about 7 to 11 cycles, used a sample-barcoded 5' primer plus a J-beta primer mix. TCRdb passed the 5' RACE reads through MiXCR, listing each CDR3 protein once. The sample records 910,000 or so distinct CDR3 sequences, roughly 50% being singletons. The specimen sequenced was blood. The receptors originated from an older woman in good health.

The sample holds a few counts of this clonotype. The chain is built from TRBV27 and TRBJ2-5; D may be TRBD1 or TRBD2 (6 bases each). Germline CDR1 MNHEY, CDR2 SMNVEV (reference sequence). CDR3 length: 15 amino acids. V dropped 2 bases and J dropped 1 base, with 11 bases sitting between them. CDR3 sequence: CASSLGGPPQETQYF. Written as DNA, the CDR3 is TGTGCCAGCAGTTTAGGGGGGCCACCCCAAGAGACCCAGTACTTC.

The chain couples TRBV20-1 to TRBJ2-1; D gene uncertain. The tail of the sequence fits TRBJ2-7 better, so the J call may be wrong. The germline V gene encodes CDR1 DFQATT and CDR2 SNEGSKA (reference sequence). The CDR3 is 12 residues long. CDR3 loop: CSARHGYNEQYF. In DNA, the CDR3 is TGCAGTGCTAGACACGGATACAATGAGCAGTACTTC.

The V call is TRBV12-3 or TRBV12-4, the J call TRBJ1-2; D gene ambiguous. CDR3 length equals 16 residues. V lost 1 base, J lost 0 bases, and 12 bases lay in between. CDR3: CASSLGGRTPNYGYTF. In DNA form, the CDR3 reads TGTGCCAGCAGTTTAGGAGGCCGGACTCCTAACTATGGCTACACCTTC.

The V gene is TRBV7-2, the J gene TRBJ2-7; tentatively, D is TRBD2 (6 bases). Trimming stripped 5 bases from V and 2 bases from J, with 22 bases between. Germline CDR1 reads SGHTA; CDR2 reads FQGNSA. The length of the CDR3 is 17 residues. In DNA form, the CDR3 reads TGTGCCAGCAGCCTAAGGTCTGTGGGAGGAATTCCCTACGAGCAGTACTTC. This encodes CASSLRSVGGIPYEQYF.

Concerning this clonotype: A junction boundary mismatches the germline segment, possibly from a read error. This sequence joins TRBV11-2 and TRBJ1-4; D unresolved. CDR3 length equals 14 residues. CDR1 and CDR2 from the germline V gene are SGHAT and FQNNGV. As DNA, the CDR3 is TGTGCCAGCAGCTTGTCAGGCCCGAATGGAAAACTGTTTTTT. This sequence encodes CASSLSGPNGKLFF.

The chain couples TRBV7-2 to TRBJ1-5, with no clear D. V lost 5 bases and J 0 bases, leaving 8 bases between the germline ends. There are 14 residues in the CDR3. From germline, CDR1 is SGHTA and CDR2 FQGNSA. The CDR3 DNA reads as TGTGCCAGCAGCAGGGAGGATAGCAATCAGCCCCAGCATTTT. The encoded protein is CASSREDSNQPQHF. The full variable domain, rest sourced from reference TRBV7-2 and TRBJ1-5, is GAGVSQSPSNKVTEKGKDVELRCDPISGHTALYWYRQSLGQGLEFLIYFQGNSAPDKSGLPSDRFSAERTGGSVSTLTIQRTQQEDSAVYLCASSREDSNQPQHFGDGTRLSIL.

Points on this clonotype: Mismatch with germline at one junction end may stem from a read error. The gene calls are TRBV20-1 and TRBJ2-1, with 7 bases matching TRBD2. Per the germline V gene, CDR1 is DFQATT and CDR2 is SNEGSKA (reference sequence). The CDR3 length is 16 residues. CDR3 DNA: TGCAGGGCTAGAGATCTGGCGGGAGAATCCTACAATGAGCAGTTCTTC. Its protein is CRARDLAGESYNEQFF.

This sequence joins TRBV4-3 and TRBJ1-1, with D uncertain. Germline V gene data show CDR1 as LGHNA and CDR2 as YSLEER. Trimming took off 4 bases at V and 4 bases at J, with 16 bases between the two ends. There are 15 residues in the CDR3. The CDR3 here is CASSRSEVGGTEAFF. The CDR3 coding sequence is TGCGCCAGCAGCCGGTCGGAAGTGGGAGGCACTGAAGCTTTCTTT.

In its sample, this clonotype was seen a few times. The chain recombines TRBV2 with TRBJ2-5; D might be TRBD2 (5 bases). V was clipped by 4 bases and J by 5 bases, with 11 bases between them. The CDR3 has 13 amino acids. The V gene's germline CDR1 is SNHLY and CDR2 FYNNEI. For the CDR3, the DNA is TGTGCCAGCAGTGCAGGAGGCGGGGAGACCCAGTACTTC. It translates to CASSAGGGETQYF.

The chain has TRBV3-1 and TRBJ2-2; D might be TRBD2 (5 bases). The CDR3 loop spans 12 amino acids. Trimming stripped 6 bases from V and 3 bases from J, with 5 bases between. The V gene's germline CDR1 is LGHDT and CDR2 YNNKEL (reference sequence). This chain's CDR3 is CASRGDTGELFF. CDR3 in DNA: TGTGCCAGCAGGGGAGACACCGGGGAGCTGTTTTTT.

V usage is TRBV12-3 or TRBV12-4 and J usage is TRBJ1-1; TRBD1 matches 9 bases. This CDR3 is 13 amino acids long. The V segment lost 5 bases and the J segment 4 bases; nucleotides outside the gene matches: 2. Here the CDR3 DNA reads TGTGCCAGCAGTCTGGACAGGGGCACTGAAGCTTTCTTT. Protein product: CASSLDRGTEAFF.

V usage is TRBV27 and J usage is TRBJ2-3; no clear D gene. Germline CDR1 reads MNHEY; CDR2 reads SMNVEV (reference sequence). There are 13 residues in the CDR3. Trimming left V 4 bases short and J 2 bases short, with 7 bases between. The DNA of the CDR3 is TGTGCCAGCAGTTACACACACACAGATACGCAGTATTTT. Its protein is CASSYTHTDTQYF.